The next 16 T cell receptor beta chains were all read from a single sample in a study of blood T cell repertoires in COVID-19. Some clones are missing from TCRdb's copy, which holds only in-frame ones; the method was immunoSEQ multiplex PCR. The sample carries fewer than 150,000 clones, approximately 80% recorded once. Input material: peripheral blood. These TCRs come from a woman aged 50 to 60 with acute or convalescent COVID-19.

V gene TRBV9 combines with J gene TRBJ1-5; TRBD1 matches 7 bases. V shed 3 bases, J shed 4 bases, and the junction held 7 bases outside the gene matches. The CDR3 covers 15 residues. The germline V gene has CDR1 SGDLS and CDR2 YYNGEE. Here the CDR3 reads CASSALGGQNQPQHF. CDR3 DNA: TGTGCCAGCAGCGCCCTTGGGGGACAGAATCAGCCCCAGCATTTT.

The chain joins TRBV18 to TRBJ1-2, with 8 bases that match TRBD1. V gave up 3 bases and J gave up 6 bases; unmatched junction bases: 9. The CDR3 runs to 15 residues. The V gene's germline CDR1 is KGHSH and CDR2 LQKENI. The CDR3 spells CASSPYAGGADGYTF. In DNA, the CDR3 is TGTGCCAGCTCACCTTATGCAGGGGGCGCCGATGGCTACACCTTC.

The chain carries TRBV18 and TRBJ1-3; 9 nucleotides line up with TRBD1. With V trimmed by 3 bases and J by 0 bases, 3 bases remained unmatched. CDR3 size: 16 residues. The germline gives CDR1 KGHSH, CDR2 LQKENI. The CDR3 loop reads CASSPSTGGSGNTIYF. The DNA for the CDR3 is TGTGCCAGCTCACCTTCGACAGGGGGCTCTGGAAACACCATATATTTT.

The chain combines TRBV11-2 with TRBJ1-6; no clear D. V was shortened by 7 bases and J by 7 bases, with 17 bases between the two germline ends. The CDR3 length is 15 residues. Germline lookup yields CDR1 SGHAT and CDR2 FQNNGV. CDR3 nucleotides: TGTGCCAGCACCCGAACCCCGTCGGGGAATTCACCCCTCCACTTT. Protein product: CASTRTPSGNSPLHF.

V is TRBV15 and J is TRBJ1-2; 7 bases line up with TRBD1. Germline V CDR1 and CDR2: LNHNV, YYDKDF (reference sequence). The V gene end was trimmed by 2 bases and the J gene end by 5 bases; junction bases not matched to a gene: 8. The CDR3 totals 15 residues. For the CDR3, the DNA is TGTGCCACCAGCAGAAAAGGACAGGCCGAATATGGCTACACCTTC. Its protein product is CATSRKGQAEYGYTF.

This chain uses TRBV3-1 (or the pseudogene TRBV3-2) with TRBJ1-6; tentatively, D is TRBD1 (6 bases). This CDR3 has 16 residues. V lost 0 bases and J 7 bases, leaving 13 bases between the germline ends. The germline V gene encodes CDR1 LGHDT and CDR2 YNNKEL (reference sequence). The CDR3 nucleotides read TGTGCCAGCAGCCAAGAGGGACACCGGGGAAATTCACCCCTCCACTTT. It is translated as CASSQEGHRGNSPLHF.

The rearrangement links TRBV6-4 to TRBJ2-1, with D possibly matching TRBD2 (7 bases). CDR3 size: 14 residues. Trimming stripped 0 bases from V and 10 bases from J, with 13 bases between. CDR1 is MRHNA, CDR2 SNTAGT, per germline. The CDR3 coding sequence is TGTGCCAGCAGTGACTCTGCGGGGGCCTGGGAGCAGTTCTTC. Amino acid sequence: CASSDSAGAWEQFF.

CDR3: CASSLFPSGQGREKLFF. The CDR3 nucleotides are TGTGCCAGCAGTTTATTCCCCTCTGGACAGGGTAGAGAAAAACTGTTTTTT. The chain has TRBV28 and TRBJ1-4, with 8 bases lining up with TRBD1. Germline V gene sequence: CDR1 MDHEN, CDR2 SYDVKM. This CDR3 contains 17 residues. V lost 1 base and J lost 8; bases outside the gene matches: 12.

This chain uses TRBV11-2 with TRBJ2-7, with 10 bases that match TRBD2. The CDR3 contains 14 residues. Germline trimming cut 5 bases from V and 5 bases from J; bases unmatched to any gene: 6. CDR1 is SGHAT, CDR2 FQNNGV, per germline. CDR3 nucleotide sequence: TGTGCCAGCAGCCTTAGCGGGGGGATAAACGAGCAGTACTTC. This translates into CASSLSGGINEQYF.

J is TRBJ2-7 and V is TRBV19; possibly TRBD1 for D (5 bases). The V gene's germline CDR1 is LNHDA and CDR2 SQIVND (reference sequence). The CDR3 has 16 amino acids. V shed 3 bases and J shed 0 bases, with 15 bases lying between them. CDR3 sequence (DNA): TGTGCCAGTAGTATCCTGAGGACATCGAGCTCCTACGAGCAGTACTTC. This gives the protein CASSILRTSSSYEQYF.

V is TRBV5-1 and J is TRBJ1-5; D gene uncertain. Trimming removed 4 bases from V and 4 bases from J, with 18 bases in between. The CDR3 extends over 16 amino acids. Germline values: CDR1 SGHRS, CDR2 YFSETQ. For the CDR3, the DNA is TGCGCCAGCAGCATAAGCCCTTTGGGCAATAATCAGCCCCAGCATTTT. Translated, it gives CASSISPLGNNQPQHF. Variable domain in full (rest from reference TRBV5-1 and TRBJ1-5): KAGVTQTPRYLIKTRGQQVTLSCSPISGHRSVSWYQQTPGQGLQFLFEYFSETQRNKGNFPGRFSGRQFSNSRSEMNVSTLELGDSALYLCASSISPLGNNQPQHFGDGTRLSIL.

The chain couples TRBV19 to TRBJ1-5; TRBD1 aligns across 8 bases. J gave up 3 bases and V 3 bases, and 7 bases lay outside the gene matches. CDR1 LNHDA and CDR2 SQIVND come from the germline V gene (reference sequence). This CDR3 has 16 residues. Here the CDR3 DNA reads TGTGCCAGTAGTATTCTACAGGACAGGGCCAATCAGCCCCAGCATTTT. It specifies CASSILQDRANQPQHF.

V is TRBV9 and J is TRBJ2-1; 12 bases match TRBD2. In germline, CDR1 is SGDLS, CDR2 YYNGEE. Trimming at V came to 0 bases and at J to 7 bases, leaving 8 bases not matched to a gene. This CDR3 has 17 residues. CDR3 sequence: CASSVVPSGGARNEQFF. The DNA for the CDR3 is TGTGCCAGCAGCGTAGTACCTAGCGGGGGGGCTAGAAATGAGCAGTTCTTC. Looking up the rest from reference TRBV9 and TRBJ2-1 gives the full variable domain: DSGVTQTPKHLITATGQRVTLRCSPRSGDLSVYWYQQSLDQGLQFLIQYYNGEERAKGNILERFSAQQFPDLHSELNLSSLELGDSALYFCASSVVPSGGARNEQFFGPGTRLTVL.

CDR3 nucleotide sequence: TGTGCCAGCAGTGATGGGAGCTCCTATAATTCACCCCTCCACTTT. Encoded protein: CASSDGSSYNSPLHF. The V and J genes are TRBV6-1 and TRBJ1-6; D ambiguous. The germline V gene has CDR1 MNHNS and CDR2 SASEGT. CDR3 length: 15 residues. Trimming stripped 3 bases from V and 0 bases from J, with 6 bases between.

This clone was counted a single time. The J gene is TRBJ1-5, the V gene TRBV5-8, with 9 bases that match TRBD1. Unmatched junction bases numbered 8, after V lost 8 bases and J lost 2 bases. The CDR3 runs to 15 residues. The germline V gene encodes CDR1 SGHTS and CDR2 YDEGEE. For the CDR3, the DNA is TGTGCCAGTAAGGACAGGGGTGTTCGCAATCAGCCCCAGCATTTT. Translation gives CASKDRGVRNQPQHF.

This chain connects TRBV6-1 to TRBJ1-6; no definite D call. This CDR3 is built from 13 residues. Germline assignment: CDR1 MNHNS and CDR2 SASEGT. Trimming pared 2 bases from V and 7 bases from J, leaving 6 bases between. CDR3 residues: CASSEFRNSPLHF. CDR3 in DNA: TGTGCCAGCAGTGAATTCCGGAATTCACCCCTCCACTTT.